These 29 T cell receptor beta chains were all obtained from the same sample, sequenced in a study of response to subunit inactivated influenza vaccine. In TCRdb, the RT-PCR reads were re-called with MiXCR into one record per CDR3 protein. The sample holds about 650,000 distinct CDR3 sequences; around a sixth are singletons and the top ten take around a tenth. The sequences come from PBMCs from blood, collected 11 to 12 days after vaccination. All receptors come from a man in his forties or fifties who received an inactivated influenza vaccine.

The gene calls are TRBV7-8 and TRBJ1-1; D remains ambiguous. Looked up from germline, CDR1 is SGHVS and CDR2 is FQNEAQ. Trimming stripped 5 bases from V and 6 bases from J, with 4 bases between. The CDR3 loop spans 10 amino acids. In nucleotides, the CDR3 is TGTGCCAGCAGCGGGTCTGAAGCTTTCTTT. Translated, it gives CASSGSEAFF.

This clonotype was seen repeatedly, ten times or more. The chain couples TRBV20-1 to TRBJ2-1; D is undetermined. The V gene's germline CDR1 is DFQATT and CDR2 SNEGSKA (reference sequence). V lost 3 bases, J lost 3 bases, and 15 bases lay in between. The CDR3 consists of 15 residues. In DNA, the CDR3 is TGCAGTGCTAGTGATCTCGGGTTCTACTACAATGAGCAGTTCTTC. This gives the protein CSASDLGFYYNEQFF.

The chain couples TRBV2 to TRBJ2-1; TRBD2 aligns across 7 bases. The CDR3 consists of 15 residues. The V gene's germline CDR1 is SNHLY and CDR2 FYNNEI. V was pared by 4 bases and J by 3 bases, with 6 bases of the junction left unmatched. This CDR3 reads CASSVGSGYYNEQFF. In nucleotides, the CDR3 is TGTGCCAGCAGTGTGGGTAGCGGGTACTACAATGAGCAGTTCTTC.

This chain links TRBV24-1 with TRBJ2-1; the match to TRBD2 covers 12 bases. CDR3 length: 16 residues. The germline CDR1 and CDR2 sequences are KGHDR and SFDVKD. The ends lost 1 base at V and 6 bases at J; junction bases unmatched: 3. The CDR3 is CATSDFLAGGPNEQFF. As DNA, the CDR3 is TGTGCCACCAGTGATTTTCTAGCGGGGGGGCCCAATGAGCAGTTCTTC.

The gene calls are TRBV7-2 and TRBJ2-7, with D unresolved. The CDR3 consists of 16 residues. The germline gives CDR1 SGHTA, CDR2 FQGNSA. V shed 5 bases and J shed 0 bases, with 17 bases lying between them. The DNA for the CDR3 is TGTGCCAGCAGCCCGTACCAGGTGGACGGCTCCTACGAGCAGTACTTC. It encodes CASSPYQVDGSYEQYF. The whole variable domain, remainder taken from reference TRBV7-2 and TRBJ2-7, is GAGVSQSPSNKVTEKGKDVELRCDPISGHTALYWYRQSLGQGLEFLIYFQGNSAPDKSGLPSDRFSAERTGGSVSTLTIQRTQQEDSAVYLCASSPYQVDGSYEQYFGPGTRLTVT.

This rearrangement joins TRBV7-9 to TRBJ2-5; D remains unclear. V lost 0 bases and J 1 base, leaving 6 bases between the germline ends. This CDR3 contains 14 residues. CDR1 and CDR2 from the germline V gene are SEHNR and FQNEAQ (reference sequence). The CDR3 sequence is CASSLALPQETQYF. CDR3 nucleotides: TGTGCCAGCAGCTTAGCGCTACCCCAAGAGACCCAGTACTTC. Filled out from reference TRBV7-9 and TRBJ2-5, the complete variable domain reads DTGVSQNPRHKITKRGQNVTFRCDPISEHNRLYWYRQTLGQGPEFLTYFQNEAQLEKSRLLSDRFSAERPKGSFSTLEIQRTEQGDSAMYLCASSLALPQETQYFGPGTRLLVL.

The chain is built from TRBV3-1 and TRBJ1-1; the D is unclear. Germline V lookup: CDR1 LGHDT, CDR2 YNNKEL (reference sequence). The V and J ends lost 1 base and 9 bases respectively, with 15 bases between them. The CDR3 length is 14 residues. The CDR3 DNA follows: TGTGCCAGCAGCCAAGGGACCTTCGTTGCTAAAGCTTTCTTT. Protein sequence: CASSQGTFVAKAFF.

The CDR3 coding sequence is TGTGCCAGCAGTTCGCAGCATAGCAATCAGCCCCAGCATTTT. This gives the protein CASSSQHSNQPQHF. The J gene is TRBJ1-5, the V gene TRBV27; D unresolved. The length of the CDR3 is 14 residues. Germline-derived CDR1 and CDR2 are MNHEY and SMNVEV (reference sequence). Trimming pared 4 bases from V and 0 bases from J, leaving 7 bases between.

V gene TRBV13 combines with J gene TRBJ2-6, with D unclear. The length of the CDR3 is 18 residues. Germline V lookup: CDR1 PRHDT, CDR2 FYEKMQ (reference sequence). Trimming took off 1 base at V and 0 bases at J, with 13 bases between the two ends. CDR3 amino acids: CASSLVLGLASGANVLTF. Written as DNA, the CDR3 is TGTGCCAGCAGCTTAGTCCTGGGTTTAGCCTCTGGGGCCAACGTCCTGACTTTC.

This clonotype has only a few counts. The CDR3 loop reads CASSWLAGHEQYF. The CDR3 DNA is TGTGCCAGCAGTTGGCTAGCGGGCCACGAGCAGTACTTC. The genes are TRBV28 and TRBJ2-7; TRBD2 matches 8 bases. Germline CDR1 and CDR2: MDHEN and SYDVKM. V lost 4 bases and J lost 5; bases outside the gene matches: 4. This CDR3 has 13 residues.

The CDR3 spells CASSLWGAGNQPQHF. The CDR3 DNA sequence: TGTGCCAGCAGTTTATGGGGGGCGGGCAATCAGCCCCAGCATTTT. The chain links TRBV28 to TRBJ1-5, with D possibly matching TRBD1 (6 bases). This CDR3 spans 15 amino acids. V lost 0 bases to trimming and J lost 2 bases, with 8 bases between them. CDR1 and CDR2 (germline): MDHEN, SYDVKM.

This clonotype showed up just a few times. The rearrangement joins TRBV5-1 to TRBJ2-7, with D possibly being TRBD2 (6 bases). The V end lost 3 bases, the J end lost 7 bases, and 20 bases lay between the germline ends. Germline V gene sequence: CDR1 SGHRS, CDR2 YFSETQ. The CDR3 extends over 15 amino acids. CDR3 sequence reads: CASSSKADLAGEQYF. CDR3 bases: TGCGCCAGCAGCTCCAAAGCAGACCTGGCGGGAGAGCAGTACTTC.

This clonotype has a count of ten or more. The chain links TRBV6-2 or TRBV6-3 to TRBJ2-5; the match to TRBD2 covers 11 bases. J was trimmed by 2 bases and V by 6 bases; bases with no gene match: 2. This CDR3 comprises 14 residues. CDR1 MNHEY and CDR2 SVGEGT come from the germline V gene. The CDR3 DNA sequence: TGTGCCAGCAGAAGACTAGCGGGACAAGAGACCCAGTACTTC. Protein product: CASRRLAGQETQYF.

This rearrangement joins TRBV29-1 to TRBJ1-1, with D perhaps TRBD1 (6 bases). The V gene's germline CDR1 is SQVTM and CDR2 ANQGSEA. This CDR3 region has 17 residues. Trimming pared 6 bases from V and 0 bases from J, leaving 23 bases between. Here the CDR3 reads CSVTPPGGRGLNTEAFF. The CDR3 DNA follows: TGCAGCGTGACGCCGCCTGGGGGCAGGGGATTGAACACTGAAGCTTTCTTT.

This clonotype was found a few times. This CDR3 reads CASSSFSGRGNEQFF. The DNA of the CDR3 is TGTGCCAGCAGTTCCTTTAGCGGGAGAGGGAATGAGCAGTTCTTC. This chain joins TRBV27 and TRBJ2-1, with 9 bases fitting TRBD2. The trim removed 4 bases at V and 7 bases at J, leaving 8 bases unmatched. This CDR3 is 15 amino acids long. Germline loops: CDR1 MNHEY, CDR2 SMNVEV (reference sequence).

The sample holds a few counts of this clonotype. This chain uses TRBV9 with TRBJ2-3; D uncertain. The CDR3 has 15 amino acids. Germline values: CDR1 SGDLS, CDR2 YYNGEE. Trimming took 0 bases from V and 1 from J, leaving 9 bases between them. For the CDR3, the DNA is TGTGCCAGCAGCGTAGGGGTATACGGCACAGATACGCAGTATTTT. Protein: CASSVGVYGTDTQYF. Full variable domain (rest looked up from reference TRBV9 and TRBJ2-3): DSGVTQTPKHLITATGQRVTLRCSPRSGDLSVYWYQQSLDQGLQFLIQYYNGEERAKGNILERFSAQQFPDLHSELNLSSLELGDSALYFCASSVGVYGTDTQYFGPGTRLTVL.

This clonotype has only a few counts. This CDR3 is CASSQVDYPIAKNIQYF. In nucleotides, the CDR3 is TGCGCCAGCAGCCAAGTGGACTATCCCATAGCCAAAAACATTCAGTACTTC. This chain connects TRBV4-1 to TRBJ2-4, with D possibly matching TRBD2 (6 bases). This CDR3 spans 17 amino acids. The germline V and J ends were trimmed by 1 base and 0 bases, with 13 bases remaining between them. CDR1 is MGHRA and CDR2 is YSYEKL in the germline V gene.

CDR3 region: CASSQDVRGEDEKLFF. DNA for the CDR3: TGCGCCAGCAGCCAAGATGTGCGGGGAGAGGATGAAAAACTGTTTTTT. The chain uses TRBV4-3 and TRBJ1-4; D call uncertain. The V gene's germline CDR1 is LGHNA and CDR2 YSLEER. Deletions cut 0 bases from V and 6 bases from J, with 14 bases between. This CDR3 has 16 amino acids.

Only a few counts were recorded for this clonotype. The chain joins TRBV7-3 to TRBJ2-5; D not certain. Germline-derived CDR1 and CDR2 are SGHTA and FQGTGA. The CDR3 is 13 residues long. Trimming took 5 bases from V and 5 from J, leaving 12 bases between them. The CDR3 sequence is CASSARPRETQYF. The CDR3 DNA reads as TGTGCCAGCAGCGCAAGGCCCAGGGAGACCCAGTACTTC. Combining the CDR3 with reference TRBV7-3 and TRBJ2-5 gives the whole variable domain GAGVSQTPSNKVTEKGKYVELRCDPISGHTALYWYRQSLGQGPEFLIYFQGTGAADDSGLPNDRFFAVRPEGSVSTLKIQRTERGDSAVYLCASSARPRETQYFGPGTRLLVL.

The CDR3 region is CSARDGLILSYEQYF. DNA of the CDR3: TGCAGTGCTAGAGATGGGCTGATACTGTCCTACGAGCAGTACTTC. V usage is TRBV20-1 and J usage is TRBJ2-7, with unresolved D. The CDR3 contains 15 residues. The V gene's germline CDR1 is DFQATT and CDR2 SNEGSKA (reference sequence). The V gene lost 0 bases and the J gene lost 1 base, with 13 bases spanning the gap.

The rearrangement uses TRBV5-1 and TRBJ2-3; 15 bases agree with TRBD2. The CDR3 covers 17 residues. With 4 bases clipped from V and 1 base from J, the junction kept 4 bases outside the gene matches. Germline assignment: CDR1 SGHRS and CDR2 YFSETQ. The CDR3 loop reads CASSPGTSGGRTDTQYF. The CDR3 coding sequence is TGCGCCAGCAGCCCGGGGACTAGCGGGGGGCGCACAGATACGCAGTATTTT.

This clonotype came up a few times. The V call is TRBV20-1, the J call TRBJ2-7; TRBD1 might be the D (6 bases). V shed 0 bases and J shed 2 bases, with 17 bases lying between them. The CDR3 runs to 16 residues. Per the germline V gene, CDR1 is DFQATT and CDR2 is SNEGSKA (reference sequence). This CDR3 reads CSARDYLQGQTYEQYF. The CDR3 region has the DNA TGCAGTGCTAGAGATTACTTACAGGGCCAAACCTACGAGCAGTACTTC.

The chain joins TRBV30 to TRBJ2-7, with D possibly TRBD1 on 6 matching bases. From germline, CDR1 is GTSNPN and CDR2 SVGIG (reference sequence). The CDR3 has 13 residues. V lost 0 bases and J 1 base, leaving 7 bases between the germline ends. The CDR3: CAWSVGGSYEQYF. CDR3 coding DNA: TGTGCCTGGAGTGTAGGGGGTTCCTACGAGCAGTACTTC.

In its sample, this clonotype was seen a few times. CDR3 nucleotide sequence: TGTGCCAGCAGCTTTGGCCCTTCTTCCCCGAACACCGGGGAGCTGTTTTTT. Protein sequence: CASSFGPSSPNTGELFF. The gene calls are TRBV7-6 and TRBJ2-2; no definite D call. From germline, CDR1 is SGHVS and CDR2 FNYEAQ. The CDR3 totals 17 residues. Trimming took 3 bases from V and 0 from J, leaving 14 bases between them.

Ten or more counts support this clonotype. J is TRBJ2-5 and V is TRBV2; the D is unclear. Germline loops: CDR1 SNHLY, CDR2 FYNNEI. This CDR3 has 12 amino acids. V gave up 4 bases and J gave up 4 bases, with 7 bases separating them. The CDR3 nucleotides are TGTGCCAGCAGTGTATCAGCAGAGACCCAGTACTTC. Its translation: CASSVSAETQYF.

In its sample, this clonotype was seen a few times. The rearrangement joins TRBV20-1 to TRBJ2-2; 8 nucleotides align to TRBD1. Germline assignment: CDR1 DFQATT and CDR2 SNEGSKA (reference sequence). The ends lost 1 base at V and 4 bases at J; junction bases unmatched: 5. This CDR3 contains 15 residues. The CDR3 reads CSARAWTGPTGELFF. The CDR3 DNA reads TGCAGTGCTAGAGCCTGGACAGGGCCCACCGGGGAGCTGTTTTTT.

This clonotype was counted many times. CDR3 amino acids: CATRDRGTGDTQYF. The CDR3 region has the DNA TGTGCCACCCGGGACAGGGGGACTGGAGATACGCAGTATTTT. The genes are TRBV10-3 and TRBJ2-3, with 11 bases identical to TRBD1. The CDR3 spans 14 residues. The ends lost 10 bases at V and 5 bases at J; junction bases unmatched: 8. CDR1 is ENHRY, CDR2 SYGVKD, per germline.

This clonotype was counted only a few times. V usage is TRBV9 and J usage is TRBJ2-3; 10 bases agree with TRBD2. Germline CDR1 SGDLS, CDR2 YYNGEE. The junction had 3 bases not matched to a gene; V was cut back by 3 bases and J by 2 bases. The length of the CDR3 is 15 residues. CDR3 DNA: TGTGCCAGCAGCGGTCTAGCGGGAGCCACAGATACGCAGTATTTT. This gives the protein CASSGLAGATDTQYF.

This clonotype was found a few times. The chain employs TRBV11-2 and TRBJ2-1; TRBD2 agrees at 13 bases. In germline, CDR1 is SGHAT, CDR2 FQNNGV. V gave up 5 bases and J gave up 5 bases; unmatched junction bases: 3. The CDR3 contains 15 residues. CDR3 sequence: CASSGGLAGNNEQFF. Written as DNA, the CDR3 is TGTGCCAGCAGCGGGGGACTAGCGGGGAACAATGAGCAGTTCTTC.